This T cell receptor beta chain was obtained from a study of T-cell memory formation after mild COVID-19. Study overall: The study found TCR clusters largely donor specific.

Study results and limitations: Clones contracting over day 15 to 85 were CD4/CD8 balanced, with later expanders leaning CD4+. There were some responding clones in pre-infection memory, which suggested that cross-reactive memory had joined.

Concerning this clonotype: Its specificity is unknown.

TCRdb itself ran the 5' RACE reads through MiXCR, one entry per CDR3 protein. This sample has 430,000 or so distinct CDR3 sequences; 20% to 25% occur once, and the top ten carry 12%. CDR3 size: 14 residues. CDR1 is SGHRS, CDR2 YFSETQ, per germline. The V segment lost 4 bases and the J segment 6 bases; nucleotides outside the gene matches: 6. The TCR comes from an adult woman who had mild COVID-19 (a few samples of this study predate the infection). Cell type and time point are not known. What was sequenced was PBMCs or a T cell subset sorted from them (not recorded which). The V and J genes are TRBV5-1 and TRBJ2-1; 8 bases agree with TRBD2. The CDR3 here is CASSLHGTSNEQFF. The CDR3 DNA follows: TGCGCCAGCAGCCTCCACGGGACTAGCAATGAGCAGTTCTTC.